The clone carrying this TCR beta chain was seen more than once but under ten times. Its antigen remains unidentified. Germline CDR1 SGHRS, CDR2 YFSETQ. J gave up 3 bases and V 5 bases, and 6 bases lay outside the gene matches. The CDR3 is made up of 14 amino acids. This entry comes from a study of blood T cells in healthy people across ages. General study points: Roughly linearly, TCR beta diversity per million T cells fell as age increased. Compared with aged donors, long-lived donors showed fewer expanded clones, suggesting selection. Expanded clonotype shifts may have been confounded, as the donors had an unknown CMV status.

A sample-barcoded 5' primer and a J-beta primer mix were used in a second PCR of roughly 7 to 12 cycles. TCRdb fed the 5' RACE reads into MiXCR, producing one record per CDR3 protein. This sample yields just under 750,000 distinct CDR3 sequences, of which approximately 22% are seen a single time; under 25% belongs to the top ten. Approximately 9.4 milliliters was the volume of peripheral blood drawn from each donor. The sequenced sample consisted of blood. The receptor comes from a man between 70 and 80 years old in good health. The V call is TRBV5-1, the J call TRBJ2-7; 9 nucleotides line up with TRBD2. In DNA form, the CDR3 reads TGCGCCAGCAGGCCCGGGACTAGCTACTACGAGCAGTACTTC. Amino acids: CASRPGTSYYEQYF.